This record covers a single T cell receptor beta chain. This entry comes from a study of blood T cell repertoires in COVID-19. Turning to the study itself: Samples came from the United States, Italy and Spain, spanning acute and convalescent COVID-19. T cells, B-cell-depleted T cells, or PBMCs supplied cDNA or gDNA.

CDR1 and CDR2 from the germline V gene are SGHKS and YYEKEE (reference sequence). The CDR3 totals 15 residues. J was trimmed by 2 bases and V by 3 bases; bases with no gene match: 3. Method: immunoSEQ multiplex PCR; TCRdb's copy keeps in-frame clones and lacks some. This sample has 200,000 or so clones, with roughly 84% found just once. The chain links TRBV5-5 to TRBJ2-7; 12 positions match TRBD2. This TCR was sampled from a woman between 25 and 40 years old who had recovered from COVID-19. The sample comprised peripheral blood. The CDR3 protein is CASSSLAGGPYEQYF. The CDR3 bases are TGTGCCAGCAGCTCCCTAGCGGGAGGGCCCTACGAGCAGTACTTC.